What follows are 29 T cell receptor beta chains derived from one specimen sequenced in a study of T cells after yellow fever vaccination. TCRdb re-derived calls from the 5' RACE reads in MiXCR, one entry per CDR3 protein. The sample shows roughly 240,000 distinct CDR3 sequences, approximately 6.7% of them seen only once. Sequences were derived from CD4+ T cells sorted from PBMCs, sampled on the day of the yellow fever booster vaccination. These receptors were collected from a man aged 25 to 45 who received the YFV17D yellow fever vaccine.

The chain employs TRBV20-1 and TRBJ2-6; D might be TRBD2 (6 bases). This CDR3 has 12 residues. The germline V gene encodes CDR1 DFQATT and CDR2 SNEGSKA (reference sequence). The V end was cut by 6 bases, the J end by 3 bases, with 6 bases between. The CDR3 protein is CSAGSGANVLTF. In DNA, the CDR3 is TGCAGTGCCGGGAGTGGGGCCAACGTCCTGACTTTC.

This clonotype was seen a handful of times. The chain carries TRBV5-6 and TRBJ1-5; D not resolved. The CDR3 sequence is 14 residues long. Trimming stripped 4 bases from V and 2 bases from J, with 10 bases between. Germline CDR1 reads SGHDT; CDR2 reads YYEEEE. The CDR3 sequence is CASSPAVGNQPQHF. CDR3 nucleotides: TGTGCCAGCAGCCCAGCGGTTGGCAATCAGCCCCAGCATTTT.

This clonotype was recorded many times. The CDR3 sequence is CSARDGLGGADTQYF. CDR3 bases: TGCAGTGCTAGAGATGGCCTAGGAGGGGCAGATACGCAGTATTTT. The chain joins TRBV20-1 to TRBJ2-3, with D possibly matching TRBD2 (6 bases). The CDR3 length is 15 residues. Trimming left V 0 bases short and J 4 bases short, with 14 bases between. Looked up from germline, CDR1 is DFQATT and CDR2 is SNEGSKA (reference sequence).

This clonotype was observed many times. The rearrangement links TRBV6-1 to TRBJ1-4, with unresolved D. Trimming shortened V by 6 bases and J by 5 bases, and 10 bases separated the two germline ends. This CDR3 is built from 13 residues. CDR1 MNHNS and CDR2 SASEGT come from the germline V gene. CDR3 in DNA: TGTGCCAGCAGGGACCGTGGGAATGAAAAACTGTTTTTT. Residues: CASRDRGNEKLFF.

This clonotype came up many times. V is TRBV18 and J is TRBJ2-3; D is undetermined. Trimming cost V 8 bases and J 1 base, with 13 bases left between them. The CDR3 length is 14 residues. Germline lookup yields CDR1 KGHSH and CDR2 LQKENI. In nucleotides, the CDR3 is TGTGCCAGCAGCTTAGGGCAGGGCACAGATACGCAGTATTTT. It encodes CASSLGQGTDTQYF.

The table lists this clonotype with a few counts. The gene calls are TRBV23-1 and TRBJ2-6; D may be TRBD1 (6 bases). TRBV23-1 is given ORF status, its function remaining uncertain. V lost 4 bases, J lost 0 bases, and 13 bases lay in between. CDR3 length: 17 residues. CDR3 loop: CASSRTDRSSGANVLTF. CDR3 sequence (DNA): TGCGCCAGCAGTCGAACGGACAGATCCTCTGGGGCCAACGTCCTGACTTTC.

This clonotype was found a few times. V usage is TRBV4-3 and J usage is TRBJ2-2; TRBD2 matches at 10 bases. V gave up 3 bases and J gave up 6 bases; unmatched junction bases: 7. CDR1 and CDR2 (germline): LGHNA, YSLEER. There are 16 residues in the CDR3. This chain's CDR3 is CASSQGSGRMSGELFF. CDR3 bases: TGCGCCAGCAGCCAGGGTAGCGGGAGGATGTCCGGGGAGCTGTTTTTT.

The genes are TRBV5-1 and TRBJ2-5; TRBD2 matches at 8 bases. This CDR3 has 15 residues. The germline gives CDR1 SGHRS, CDR2 YFSETQ. The junction had 10 bases not matched to a gene; V was cut back by 4 bases and J by 5 bases. The chain's CDR3 is CASSLTSVSAETQYF. CDR3 nucleotide sequence: TGCGCCAGCAGCCTGACTAGCGTTTCTGCGGAGACCCAGTACTTC. Full variable domain (remainder filled in from reference TRBV5-1 and TRBJ2-5): KAGVTQTPRYLIKTRGQQVTLSCSPISGHRSVSWYQQTPGQGLQFLFEYFSETQRNKGNFPGRFSGRQFSNSRSEMNVSTLELGDSALYLCASSLTSVSAETQYFGPGTRLLVL.

This clonotype was counted between two and nine times. The rearrangement uses TRBV2 and TRBJ2-1; D is perhaps TRBD1 (7 bases). This CDR3 contains 13 residues. CDR1 SNHLY and CDR2 FYNNEI come from the germline V gene. V shed 8 bases and J shed 7 bases, with 15 bases lying between them. The CDR3 DNA is TGTGCCAGCTCATCGGAGGGGGCGAATGAGCAGTTCTTC. Translating it yields CASSSEGANEQFF.

This clonotype was observed a handful of times. This chain joins TRBV12-3 or TRBV12-4 and TRBJ2-5, with D unresolved. The CDR3 has 13 residues. Trimming cost V 6 bases and J 0 bases, with 8 bases left between them. The CDR3 bases are TGTGCCAGCAGACCACAAAACCAAGAGACCCAGTACTTC. This encodes CASRPQNQETQYF.

This clonotype was counted at least ten times. The chain has TRBV21-1 and TRBJ2-7; no DNA check was done on the table's D call, TRBD2. TRBV21-1 is listed as a pseudogene. The CDR3 length is 13 residues. This chain's CDR3 is CASSKMTSRRQYF. The CDR3 DNA sequence: TGTGCCAGCAGCAAGATGACTAGCCGGAGGCAGTACTTC.

This clonotype was picked up a small number of times. The chain couples TRBV20-1 to TRBJ2-7, with 7 bases fitting TRBD1. With V trimmed by 5 bases and J by 3 bases, 10 bases remained unmatched. CDR1 is DFQATT and CDR2 is SNEGSKA in the germline V gene (reference sequence). This CDR3 has 14 residues. The CDR3 sequence is CSAPRTGSIYEQYF. In DNA form, the CDR3 reads TGCAGTGCTCCTCGGACAGGAAGCATCTACGAGCAGTACTTC.

In this sample, this clonotype turned up many times. This chain links TRBV20-1 with TRBJ1-1; D is ambiguous. Trimming removed 4 bases from V and 2 bases from J, with 11 bases in between. The V gene's germline CDR1 is DFQATT and CDR2 SNEGSKA (reference sequence). The CDR3 length is 13 residues. As DNA, the CDR3 is TGCAGTGCTATAGTTGGCGGAAACACTGAAGCTTTCTTT. It encodes CSAIVGGNTEAFF.

The table lists this clonotype with a few counts. This chain joins TRBV6-2 or TRBV6-3 and TRBJ2-7, with D possibly matching TRBD1 (5 bases). The length of the CDR3 is 15 residues. Germline values: CDR1 MNHEY, CDR2 SVGEGT. The V end lost 6 bases, the J end lost 0 bases, and 15 bases lay between the germline ends. The CDR3 region has the DNA TGTGCCAGCAGGCCATTCCCACAGGACTCCTACGAGCAGTACTTC. Translation: CASRPFPQDSYEQYF.

This clonotype was seen only a few times. This chain uses TRBV7-8 with TRBJ1-5, with D tentatively TRBD1 (5 bases). Trimming removed 5 bases at V and 6 bases at J, with 17 bases between. Germline assignment: CDR1 SGHVS and CDR2 FQNEAQ. The CDR3 sequence is 15 residues long. CDR3 DNA: TGTGCCAGCAGCCACGGCAGGGCAGAAGGTCAGCCCCAGCATTTT. Its protein is CASSHGRAEGQPQHF.

The chain couples TRBV7-6 to TRBJ1-1, with TRBD1 matching over 11 bases. The CDR3 runs 15 residues. Trimming cost V 6 bases and J 4 bases; bases outside gene matches: 7. Looked up from germline, CDR1 is SGHVS and CDR2 is FNYEAQ. Here the CDR3 reads CASRPTGTGGTEAFF. The CDR3 DNA sequence: TGTGCCAGCAGACCGACGGGGACAGGGGGCACTGAAGCTTTCTTT.

A remark on this clonotype: Since a much larger clone is just one base distant, this may be a read error. This chain joins TRBV29-1 and TRBJ2-7, with 7 bases lining up with TRBD1. CDR1 and CDR2 (germline): SQVTM, ANQGSEA. The V and J ends lost 5 bases and 0 bases, in that order; junction bases with no gene match: 10. This CDR3 region has 15 residues. The CDR3, as DNA: TGCAGCGTTACCCAGGGGGTATCACGCTCCTACGAGCAGTACTTC. Its translation: CSVTQGVSRSYEQYF.

The chain couples TRBV5-1 to TRBJ2-3, with D perhaps matching TRBD1 or TRBD2 (5 bases each). CDR1 is SGHRS and CDR2 is YFSETQ in the germline V gene. The CDR3 consists of 16 residues. Trimming removed 5 bases at V and 6 bases at J, with 22 bases between. Written as DNA, the CDR3 is TGCGCCAGCAGTTTGTACCGGGACGCAAATGGGGATACGCAGTATTTT. Protein sequence: CASSLYRDANGDTQYF.

There are a few counts of this clonotype. This chain joins TRBV12-3 or TRBV12-4 and TRBJ2-1, with D perhaps given as TRBD1 or TRBD2 (5 bases each). With 0 bases removed from V and 0 bases from J, the gap between germline ends came to 12 bases. The CDR3 covers 17 residues. The CDR3 protein is CASSLASGTLSYNEQFF. In DNA, the CDR3 is TGTGCCAGCAGTTTAGCCTCTGGGACCCTCTCCTACAATGAGCAGTTCTTC.

The chain employs TRBV7-2 and TRBJ2-1; D is possibly TRBD1 (6 bases). V shed 1 base and J shed 7 bases, with 14 bases lying between them. The germline CDR1 and CDR2 sequences are SGHTA and FQGNSA. The CDR3 length is 15 residues. The CDR3 protein is CASSLGQAALNEQFF. CDR3 nucleotides: TGTGCCAGCAGCTTAGGACAGGCGGCGTTAAATGAGCAGTTCTTC.

V and J are TRBV11-2 and TRBJ2-1; D perhaps matches TRBD2 (6 bases). CDR3 length equals 15 residues. CDR1 SGHAT and CDR2 FQNNGV come from the germline V gene. Between the trimmed V and J ends, which lost 4 bases and 1 base, there was a span of 11 bases. The CDR3 sequence: CASSSRLVSYNEQFF. DNA of the CDR3: TGTGCCAGCAGCTCCCGACTAGTTTCCTACAATGAGCAGTTCTTC.

V and J are TRBV19 and TRBJ2-7; tentative D call: TRBD2 (6 bases). CDR1 is LNHDA and CDR2 is SQIVND in the germline V gene (reference sequence). There are 14 residues in the CDR3. V was pared by 3 bases and J by 2 bases, with 11 bases between. The CDR3 sequence: CASSIGGATYEQYF. DNA for the CDR3: TGTGCCAGTAGTATCGGCGGGGCGACCTACGAGCAGTACTTC.

In this sample, this clonotype turned up a few times. The J gene is TRBJ2-1, the V gene TRBV18; 11 nucleotides match TRBD2. This CDR3 comprises 14 residues. V was pared by 2 bases and J by 12 bases, with 6 bases of the junction left unmatched. The germline gives CDR1 KGHSH, CDR2 LQKENI. This chain's CDR3 is CASSPELAGVGQFF. The CDR3 bases are TGTGCCAGCTCACCAGAACTAGCGGGAGTTGGGCAGTTCTTC.

There are many counts of this clonotype. The chain links TRBV12-3 or TRBV12-4 to TRBJ2-2; no clear D gene. This CDR3 has 11 residues. V lost 3 bases, J lost 6 bases, and 2 bases lay in between. The DNA for the CDR3 is TGTGCCAGCAGTTTCCCCGGGGAGCTGTTTTTT. It specifies CASSFPGELFF.

This clonotype came up a few times. The chain has TRBV5-4 and TRBJ2-2; TRBD2 agrees at 8 bases. J was trimmed by 13 bases and V by 0 bases; bases with no gene match: 5. The CDR3 sequence is 13 residues long. Germline assignment: CDR1 SGHNT and CDR2 YYREEE (reference sequence). The CDR3 protein is CASSLEASGRLFF. CDR3 coding DNA: TGTGCCAGCAGCTTGGAGGCTAGCGGGCGGCTGTTTTTT.

This clonotype was observed a few times. This chain links TRBV29-1 with TRBJ1-5, with D possibly being TRBD1 (5 bases). V shed 4 bases and J shed 4 bases, with 14 bases lying between them. Looked up from germline, CDR1 is SQVTM and CDR2 is ANQGSEA. The length of the CDR3 is 14 residues. The CDR3 sequence is CSVASGNNNQPQHF. CDR3 in DNA: TGCAGCGTTGCTTCAGGGAACAATAATCAGCCCCAGCATTTT.

The chain recombines TRBV4-3 with TRBJ2-3; a possible D gene is TRBD2 (6 bases). This CDR3 is built from 15 residues. V lost 2 bases to trimming and J lost 5 bases, with 14 bases between them. Germline values: CDR1 LGHNA, CDR2 YSLEER. The CDR3 loop reads CASSQTSSRIDTQYF. In DNA form, the CDR3 reads TGCGCCAGCAGCCAAACTAGCTCGAGGATAGATACGCAGTATTTT.

This clonotype showed up just a few times. The chain carries TRBV4-2 and TRBJ2-2; perhaps D is TRBD1 or TRBD2 (5 bases each). There are 16 residues in the CDR3. Trimming took 3 bases from V and 8 from J, leaving 19 bases between them. The V gene's germline CDR1 is LGHNA and CDR2 YNFKEQ. CDR3 residues: CASSHYGRGGTGELFF. The CDR3 DNA reads TGTGCCAGCAGCCATTACGGTCGGGGCGGAACTGGGGAGCTGTTTTTT.

This clonotype has a handful of counts. The genes are TRBV27 and TRBJ2-2; D is unresolved. V was pared by 6 bases and J by 0 bases, with 14 bases between. CDR1 is MNHEY and CDR2 is SMNVEV in the germline V gene (reference sequence). CDR3 length equals 16 residues. CDR3 nucleotides: TGTGCCAGCAGAAGTGGGGTAGGGACGAACACCGGGGAGCTGTTTTTT. Encoded protein: CASRSGVGTNTGELFF.